This TCR beta chain stems from a study of T cells in tumors after PD-1 blockade. Looking at the study overall: No patient had prior checkpoint blockade, systemic immunosuppression, or radiotherapy within 4 weeks. Each patient got pembrolizumab 200 mg every 3 weeks or cemiplimab 350 mg every 2 weeks.

Assay: immunoSEQ multiplex PCR; the TCRdb copy retains only in-frame clones and omits some. The data show 5,000 to 6,500 clones, with approximately 80% seen just once and around 48% held by the top ten. The CDR3 covers 18 residues. V lost 0 bases and J lost 9, with 21 bases in between. Germline V lookup: CDR1 LNHDA, CDR2 SQIVND (reference sequence). This clone was recorded only once. The receptor was derived from a human donor with advanced basal cell or squamous cell carcinoma (not recorded which). This chain links TRBV19 with TRBJ1-6; D is possibly TRBD1 (5 bases). This specimen consisted of PBMCs, obtained after anti-PD-1 therapy. CDR3 loop: CASSIDRDLQEKGSPLHF. The CDR3 DNA is TGTGCCAGTAGTATAGATAGAGACTTACAGGAGAAAGGTTCACCCCTCCACTTT.